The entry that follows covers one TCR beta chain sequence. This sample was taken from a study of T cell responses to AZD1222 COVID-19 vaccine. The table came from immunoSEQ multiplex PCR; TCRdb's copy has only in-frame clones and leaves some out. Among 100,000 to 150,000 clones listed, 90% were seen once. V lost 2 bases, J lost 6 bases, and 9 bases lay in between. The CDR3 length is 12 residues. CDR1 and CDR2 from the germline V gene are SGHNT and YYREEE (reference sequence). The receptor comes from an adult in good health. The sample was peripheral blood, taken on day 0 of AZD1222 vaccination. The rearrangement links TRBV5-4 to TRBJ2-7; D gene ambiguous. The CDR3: CASSLESLEQYF. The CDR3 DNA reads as TGTGCCAGCAGCTTAGAATCACTCGAGCAGTACTTC.